The TCR beta chain under discussion was sequenced for a study of T cells in Graves' hyperthyroidism and ophthalmopathy. Study-level results: Prediction of ophthalmopathy progression came a median approximately 6 months pre-onset. Classification by a 13 V-J model distinguished ophthalmopathy from stable hyperthyroidism.

Hyperthyroidism in the patients, aged 18 to 65, was newly diagnosed and under 2 months in duration. PBMCs came from 9 to 10 ml fresh peripheral blood. This clonotype was seen ten or more times. The antigen remains unidentified. CDR1 is SGHDT, CDR2 YYEEEE, per germline. Trimming left V 5 bases short and J 4 bases short, with 13 bases between. The CDR3 covers 14 residues. RNA transcripts served as the template for amplifying TCR beta CDR3 regions. During a first-round RT-PCR of the TCR CDR3, the HTBI primer set was used. TCRdb re-called the multiplex PCR reads with MiXCR, one entry per CDR3 protein. This table holds a few hundred thousand distinct CDR3 sequences, about 15% found once.

The origin of this receptor is a woman aged 18-35 years with Graves' hyperthyroidism. Sequencing used blood. The genes are TRBV5-6 and TRBJ2-1; TRBD1 or TRBD2 may be the D gene (7 bases each). The CDR3 DNA reads as TGTGCCAGCAGGGCGGGGGACAGTTACAATGAGCAGTTCTTC. The encoded protein is CASRAGDSYNEQFF. The full variable domain, in which reference TRBV5-6 and TRBJ2-1 provide the parts outside the CDR3, is DAGVTQSPTHLIKTRGQQVTLRCSPKSGHDTVSWYQQALGQGPQFIFQYYEEEERQRGNFPDRFSGHQFPNYSSELNVNALLLGDSALYLCASRAGDSYNEQFFGPGTRLTVL.